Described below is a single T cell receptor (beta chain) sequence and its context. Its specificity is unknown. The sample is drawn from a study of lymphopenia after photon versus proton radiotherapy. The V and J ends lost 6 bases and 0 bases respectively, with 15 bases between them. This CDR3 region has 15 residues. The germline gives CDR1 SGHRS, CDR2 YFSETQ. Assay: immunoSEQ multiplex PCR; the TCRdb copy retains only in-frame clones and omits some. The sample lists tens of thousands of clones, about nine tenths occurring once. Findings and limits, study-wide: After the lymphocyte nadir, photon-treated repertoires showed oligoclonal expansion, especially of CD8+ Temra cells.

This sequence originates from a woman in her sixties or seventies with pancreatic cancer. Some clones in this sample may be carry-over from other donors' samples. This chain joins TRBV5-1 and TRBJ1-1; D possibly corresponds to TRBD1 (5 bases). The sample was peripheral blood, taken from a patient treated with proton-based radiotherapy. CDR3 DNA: TGCGCCAGCAAGACCGAACAGGTCGTGAACACTGAAGCTTTCTTT. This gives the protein CASKTEQVVNTEAFF.